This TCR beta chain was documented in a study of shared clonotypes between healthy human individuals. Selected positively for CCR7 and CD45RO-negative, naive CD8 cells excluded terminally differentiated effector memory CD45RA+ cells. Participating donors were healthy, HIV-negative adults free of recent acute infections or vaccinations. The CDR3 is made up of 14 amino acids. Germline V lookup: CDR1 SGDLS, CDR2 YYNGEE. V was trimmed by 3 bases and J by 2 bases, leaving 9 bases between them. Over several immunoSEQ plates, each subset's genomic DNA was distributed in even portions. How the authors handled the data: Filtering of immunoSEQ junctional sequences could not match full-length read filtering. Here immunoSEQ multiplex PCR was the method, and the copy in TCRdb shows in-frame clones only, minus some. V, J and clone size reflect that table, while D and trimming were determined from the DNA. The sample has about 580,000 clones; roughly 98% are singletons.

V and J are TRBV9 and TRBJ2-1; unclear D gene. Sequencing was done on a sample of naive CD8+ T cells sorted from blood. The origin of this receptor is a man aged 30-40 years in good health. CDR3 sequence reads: CASSDLGTYNEQFF. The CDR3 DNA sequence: TGTGCCAGCAGCGACCTAGGGACCTACAATGAGCAGTTCTTC.